The source of this T cell receptor (beta chain) is a study of graft-versus-host responses after intestinal transplantation. Turning to the study itself: Recipients were given multivisceral, liver-intestinal, or isolated intestinal transplants. Tacrolimus and steroids were given for two to three years to all recipients after anti-thymocyte globulin induction.

The assay was immunoSEQ multiplex PCR, and TCRdb's table has in-frame clones only and misses some. The sample yields over 75,000 clones, around 92% seen once. Remarks on this clone: As yet, its antigen is unknown.

Study-wide points: Within allografts, high graft-versus-host to host-versus-graft clonal ratios were seen among patients with graft-donor T cell macrochimerism. The recipient marrow held GvH clones, and some of them showed up first in ileum or blood.

There are 17 residues in the CDR3. V was cut by 0 bases and J by 0 bases, with 13 bases left in between. Germline V lookup: CDR1 KGHSH, CDR2 LQKENI. The source material was unstimulated CD8+ T cells sorted from spleen or lymph node cells, sampled before transplant. The chain recombines TRBV18 with TRBJ2-3; a weak D match, TRBD2 (5 bases). The receptor was derived from a human donor who was the organ donor for an intestinal transplant. The CDR3 protein is CASSPPWSGMSTDTQYF. DNA of the CDR3: TGTGCCAGCTCACCACCGTGGTCGGGGATGAGCACAGATACGCAGTATTTT.